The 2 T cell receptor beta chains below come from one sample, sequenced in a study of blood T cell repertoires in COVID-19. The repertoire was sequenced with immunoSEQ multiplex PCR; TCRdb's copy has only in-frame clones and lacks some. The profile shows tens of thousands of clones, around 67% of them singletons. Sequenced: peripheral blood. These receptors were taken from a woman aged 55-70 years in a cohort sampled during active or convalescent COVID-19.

CDR3 amino acids: CATSRDWSYGYTF. CDR3 nucleotides: TGTGCCACCAGCAGAGATTGGAGCTATGGCTACACCTTC. This chain connects TRBV15 to TRBJ1-2, with D unresolved. Trimming removed 0 bases from V and 4 bases from J, with 6 bases in between. Per germline, CDR1 LNHNV and CDR2 YYDKDF (reference sequence). CDR3 length: 13 residues.

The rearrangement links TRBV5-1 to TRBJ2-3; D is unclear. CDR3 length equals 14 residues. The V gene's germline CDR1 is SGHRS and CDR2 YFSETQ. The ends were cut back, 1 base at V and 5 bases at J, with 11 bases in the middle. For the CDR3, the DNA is TGCGCCAGCAGCTTGTTAACATCCCAAGATACGCAGTATTTT. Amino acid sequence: CASSLLTSQDTQYF.